These T cell receptor beta chains were read from a single sample in a study of blood T cell repertoires in COVID-19. Sequencing used immunoSEQ multiplex PCR; TCRdb keeps in-frame clones, though not all of them. The profile shows about 240,000 clones, over 70% of them singletons. The specimen sequenced was peripheral blood. The receptor source for this set is a woman of 80 years or more with acute or convalescent COVID-19. CDR3s include the opening cysteine and the closing phenylalanine or tryptophan. A D gene is named only where the DNA matches it firmly. Clone size is shown for a subset of rows, as once, few, many or a class of expanded clone.

j_call clone_size d_call v_call cdr3_aa cdr3_nt
TRBJ2-3 once . TRBV21-1 CASSRGGLAGVRGRTDTQYF TGTGCCAGCAGCAGAGGTGGACTAGCGGGAGTTCGGGGTCGGACAGATACGCAGTATTTT
TRBJ2-2 . TRBD2 TRBV6-5 CASSYSQRGGTGELFF TGTGCCAGCAGTTATAGCCAGCGGGGGGGGACCGGGGAGCTGTTTTTT
TRBJ1-5 few TRBD1 TRBV2 CASSPGQRNQPQHF TGTGCCAGCAGCCCGGGACAGCGCAATCAGCCCCAGCATTTT
TRBJ2-6 . . TRBV18 CASSNTGSGANVLTF TGTGCCAGCTCGAACACAGGCTCTGGGGCCAACGTCCTGACTTTC
TRBJ2-1 few . TRBV29-1 CSVDLARLPYNEQFF TGCAGCGTTGATTTAGCGAGGCTACCTTACAATGAGCAGTTCTTC
TRBJ2-1 . . TRBV20-1 CSASSGQSYNEQFF TGCAGTGCTAGTAGTGGACAGAGCTACAATGAGCAGTTCTTC
TRBJ2-7 . TRBD1 TRBV30 CAGNPGQPHYEQYF TGTGCCGGAAATCCGGGACAGCCCCACTACGAGCAGTACTTC
TRBJ1-2 few . TRBV18 CASSRSGNYGYTF TGTGCCAGCTCACGGTCAGGGAACTATGGCTACACCTTC
TRBJ2-1 . . TRBV10-3 CAISESRQLVFF TGTGCCATCAGTGAGTCGCGGCAGTTGGTGTTCTTC
TRBJ2-3 . . TRBV19 CASSPNEADTQYF TGTGCCAGTAGCCCAAACGAGGCAGATACGCAGTATTTT
TRBJ2-6 . . TRBV6-5 CASSYGLLPGANVLTF TGTGCCAGCAGTTACGGGCTCCTTCCTGGGGCCAACGTCCTGACTTTC
TRBJ2-1 . TRBD2 TRBV6-5 CATTSGEYNEQFF TGTGCCACCACTAGCGGGGAGTACAATGAGCAGTTCTTC
TRBJ1-1 . TRBD1 TRBV5-4 CASSLGRGRVNTEAFF TGTGCCAGCAGCTTGGGCAGGGGGCGGGTGAACACTGAAGCTTTCTTT
TRBJ2-6 . . TRBV6-1 CASSEGAGANVLTF TGTGCCAGCAGTGAGGGGGCCGGGGCCAACGTCCTGACTTTC
TRBJ1-1 . TRBD1 TRBV9 CASSVQPTGEAFF TGTGCCAGCAGCGTCCAACCGACAGGGGAGGCTTTCTTT